This T cell receptor (beta chain) was recorded in a study of blood T cell repertoires in COVID-19. Study-wide context: COVID-19 samples, acute and convalescent, were from the United States, Italy and Spain.

Original analysis: Reference gene primer amplification in the assay estimated nucleated cell counts. Libraries were prepared by immunoSEQ multiplex PCR; TCRdb keeps only in-frame clonotypes and omits some of them. V and J calls and clone size are copied from that table; D and trimming were computed from the DNA. The table has approximately 210,000 clones, 80% to 85% seen once. The V gene lost 6 bases and the J gene lost 4 bases, with 10 bases spanning the gap. The CDR3 contains 14 residues. Germline V gene data show CDR1 as MNHEY and CDR2 as SVGAGI. This clone occurred once. The receptor was isolated from a human donor in a cohort sampled during active COVID-19. V is TRBV6-5 and J is TRBJ2-6; no definite D call. Sequencing was performed on peripheral blood. This CDR3 is CASRAETGANVLTF. The CDR3 DNA follows: TGTGCCAGCAGGGCGGAGACGGGGGCCAACGTCCTGACTTTC.